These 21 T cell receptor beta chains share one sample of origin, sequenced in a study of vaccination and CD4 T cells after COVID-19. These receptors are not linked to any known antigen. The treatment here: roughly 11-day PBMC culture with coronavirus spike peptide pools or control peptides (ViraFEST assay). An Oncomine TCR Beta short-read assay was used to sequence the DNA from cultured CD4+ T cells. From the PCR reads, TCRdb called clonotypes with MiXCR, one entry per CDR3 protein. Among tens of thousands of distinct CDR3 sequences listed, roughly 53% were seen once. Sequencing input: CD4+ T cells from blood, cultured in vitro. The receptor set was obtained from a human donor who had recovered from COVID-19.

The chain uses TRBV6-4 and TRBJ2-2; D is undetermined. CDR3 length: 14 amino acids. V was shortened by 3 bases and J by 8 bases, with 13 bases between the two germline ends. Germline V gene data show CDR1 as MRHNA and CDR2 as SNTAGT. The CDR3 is CASSEDHDMGELFF. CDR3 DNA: TGTGCCAGCAGTGAGGACCACGATATGGGGGAGCTGTTTTTT.

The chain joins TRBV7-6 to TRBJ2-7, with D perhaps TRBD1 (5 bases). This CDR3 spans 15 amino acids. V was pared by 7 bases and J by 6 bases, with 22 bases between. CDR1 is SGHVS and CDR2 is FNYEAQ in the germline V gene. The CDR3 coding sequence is TGTGCCAGCACCCCCCTTGGGGCAGGGATAGGCGAGCAGTACTTC. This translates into CASTPLGAGIGEQYF.

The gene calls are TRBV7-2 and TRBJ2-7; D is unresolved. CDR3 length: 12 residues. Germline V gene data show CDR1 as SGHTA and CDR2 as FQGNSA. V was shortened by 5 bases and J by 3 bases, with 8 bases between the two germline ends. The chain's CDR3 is CASSPHLYEQYF. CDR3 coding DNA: TGTGCCAGCAGCCCACATCTCTACGAGCAGTACTTC.

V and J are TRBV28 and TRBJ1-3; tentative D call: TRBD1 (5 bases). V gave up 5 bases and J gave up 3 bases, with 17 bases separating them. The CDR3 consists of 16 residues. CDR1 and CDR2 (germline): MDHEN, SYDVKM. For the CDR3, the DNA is TGTGCCAGCAGTCCCGGTGGGGCAGGGTATGGAAACACCATATATTTT. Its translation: CASSPGGAGYGNTIYF.

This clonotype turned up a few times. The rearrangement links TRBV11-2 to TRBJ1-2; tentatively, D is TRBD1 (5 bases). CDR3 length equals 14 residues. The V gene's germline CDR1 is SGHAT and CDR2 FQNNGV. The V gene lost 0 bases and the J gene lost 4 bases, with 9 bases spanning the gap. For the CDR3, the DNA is TGTGCCAGCAGCTTAGATAGTACAGGCTATGGCTACACCTTC. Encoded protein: CASSLDSTGYGYTF.

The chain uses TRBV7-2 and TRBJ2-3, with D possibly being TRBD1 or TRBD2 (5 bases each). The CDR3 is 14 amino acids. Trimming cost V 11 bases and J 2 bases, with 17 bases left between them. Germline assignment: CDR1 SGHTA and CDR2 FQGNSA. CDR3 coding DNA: TGTGCCTCCCGGGACCCCGGGTCCACAGATACGCAGTATTTT. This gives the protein CASRDPGSTDTQYF.

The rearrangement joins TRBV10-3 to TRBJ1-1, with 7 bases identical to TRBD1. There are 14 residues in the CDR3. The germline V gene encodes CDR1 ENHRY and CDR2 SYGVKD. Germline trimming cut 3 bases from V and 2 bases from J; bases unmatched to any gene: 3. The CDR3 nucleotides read TGTGCCATCAGTGAACAGGGGCCTAACACTGAAGCTTTCTTT. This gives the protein CAISEQGPNTEAFF.

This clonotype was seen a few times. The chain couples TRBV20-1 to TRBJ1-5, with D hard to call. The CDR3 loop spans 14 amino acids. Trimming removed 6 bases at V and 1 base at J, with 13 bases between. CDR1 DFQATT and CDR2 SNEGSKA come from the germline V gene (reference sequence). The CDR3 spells CSARILGSNQPQHF. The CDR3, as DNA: TGCAGTGCCAGGATCTTGGGCAGCAATCAGCCCCAGCATTTT.

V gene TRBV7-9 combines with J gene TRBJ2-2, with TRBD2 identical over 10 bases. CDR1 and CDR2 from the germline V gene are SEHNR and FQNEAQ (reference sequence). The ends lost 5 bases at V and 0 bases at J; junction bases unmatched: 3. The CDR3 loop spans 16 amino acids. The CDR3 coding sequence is TGTGCCAGCAGCCCAGGACTAGCGGCGAACACCGGGGAGCTGTTTTTT. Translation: CASSPGLAANTGELFF.

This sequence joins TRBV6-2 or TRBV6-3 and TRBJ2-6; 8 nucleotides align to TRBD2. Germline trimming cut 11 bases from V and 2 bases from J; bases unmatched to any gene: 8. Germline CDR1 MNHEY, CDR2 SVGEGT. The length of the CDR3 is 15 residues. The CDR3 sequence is CARERERAGANVLTF. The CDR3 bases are TGTGCCCGTGAGCGGGAGCGGGCTGGGGCCAACGTCCTGACTTTC.

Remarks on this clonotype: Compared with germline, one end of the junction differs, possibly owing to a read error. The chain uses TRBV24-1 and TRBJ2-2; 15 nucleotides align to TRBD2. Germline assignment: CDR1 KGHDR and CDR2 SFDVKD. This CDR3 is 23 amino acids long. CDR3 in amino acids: CTTSELPVWTSGRASLGTGELFF. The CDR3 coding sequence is TGTACCACCAGTGAATTACCCGTATGGACTAGCGGGAGGGCCAGTCTAGGCACCGGGGAGCTGTTTTTT.

The DNA of the CDR3 is TGTGCCAGCAGCGAAGATGTGGGGGCAGGGGCTGGCTATGGCTACACCTTC. Translating it yields CASSEDVGAGAGYGYTF. The rearrangement joins TRBV7-9 to TRBJ1-2; D might be TRBD1 (6 bases). The CDR3 is made up of 17 amino acids. The germline gives CDR1 SEHNR, CDR2 FQNEAQ (reference sequence). Trimming removed 5 bases from V and 4 bases from J, with 23 bases in between.

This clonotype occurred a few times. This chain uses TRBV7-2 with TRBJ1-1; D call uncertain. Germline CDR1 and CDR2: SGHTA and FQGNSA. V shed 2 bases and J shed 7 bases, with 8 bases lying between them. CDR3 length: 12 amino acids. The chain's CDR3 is CASSLFPNEAFF. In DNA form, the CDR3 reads TGTGCCAGCAGCTTATTCCCGAATGAAGCTTTCTTT. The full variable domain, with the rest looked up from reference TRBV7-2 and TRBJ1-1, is GAGVSQSPSNKVTEKGKDVELRCDPISGHTALYWYRQSLGQGLEFLIYFQGNSAPDKSGLPSDRFSAERTGGSVSTLTIQRTQQEDSAVYLCASSLFPNEAFFGQGTRLTVV.

CDR3 protein: CASRTPPGRTDEQYF. The CDR3 DNA reads TGTGCCAGCAGAACACCCCCGGGTCGGACGGACGAGCAGTACTTC. The gene calls are TRBV6-2 or TRBV6-3 and TRBJ2-7; D gene ambiguous. Germline CDR1 reads MNHEY; CDR2 reads SVGEGT. The V and J ends lost 6 bases and 5 bases respectively, with 20 bases between them. The CDR3 length is 15 residues.

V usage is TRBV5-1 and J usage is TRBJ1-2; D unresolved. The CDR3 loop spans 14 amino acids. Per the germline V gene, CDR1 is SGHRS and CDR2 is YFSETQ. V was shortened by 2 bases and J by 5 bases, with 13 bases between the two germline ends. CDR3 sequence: CASSLESIGYGYTF. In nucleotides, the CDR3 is TGCGCCAGCAGCTTAGAATCTATTGGATATGGCTACACCTTC.

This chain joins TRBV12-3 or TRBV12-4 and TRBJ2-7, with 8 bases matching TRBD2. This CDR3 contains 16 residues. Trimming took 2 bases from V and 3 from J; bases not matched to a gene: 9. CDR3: CASSLWFSGEVYEQYF. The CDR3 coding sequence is TGTGCCAGCAGTTTATGGTTTAGCGGGGAAGTCTACGAGCAGTACTTC.

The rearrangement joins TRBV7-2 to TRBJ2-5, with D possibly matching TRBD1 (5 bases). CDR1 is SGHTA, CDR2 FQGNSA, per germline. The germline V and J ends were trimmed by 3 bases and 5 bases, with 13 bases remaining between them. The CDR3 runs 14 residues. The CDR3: CASSFNRPRETQYF. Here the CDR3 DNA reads TGTGCCAGCAGCTTTAACAGGCCGAGGGAGACCCAGTACTTC. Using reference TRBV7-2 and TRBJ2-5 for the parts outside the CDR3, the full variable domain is GAGVSQSPSNKVTEKGKDVELRCDPISGHTALYWYRQSLGQGLEFLIYFQGNSAPDKSGLPSDRFSAERTGGSVSTLTIQRTQQEDSAVYLCASSFNRPRETQYFGPGTRLLVL.

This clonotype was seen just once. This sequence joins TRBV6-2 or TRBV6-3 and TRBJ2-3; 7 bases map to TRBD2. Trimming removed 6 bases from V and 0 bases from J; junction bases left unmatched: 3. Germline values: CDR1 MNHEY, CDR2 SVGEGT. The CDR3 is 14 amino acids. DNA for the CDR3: TGTGCCAGCAGACTCGGGGGGAGCACAGATACGCAGTATTTT. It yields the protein CASRLGGSTDTQYF.

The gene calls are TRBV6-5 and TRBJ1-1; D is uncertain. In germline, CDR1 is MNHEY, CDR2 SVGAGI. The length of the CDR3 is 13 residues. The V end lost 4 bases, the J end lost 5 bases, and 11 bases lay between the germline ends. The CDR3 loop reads CASSSSSRTEAFF. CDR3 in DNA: TGTGCCAGCAGTTCCAGTTCCAGAACTGAAGCTTTCTTT.

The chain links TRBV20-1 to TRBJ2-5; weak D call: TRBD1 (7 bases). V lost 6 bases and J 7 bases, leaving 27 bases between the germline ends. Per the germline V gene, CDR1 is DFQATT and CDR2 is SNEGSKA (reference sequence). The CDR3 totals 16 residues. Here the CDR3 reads CSAGGLRGGVRGTQYF. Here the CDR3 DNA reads TGCAGTGCCGGGGGATTGAGAGGGGGCGTTCGAGGGACCCAGTACTTC.

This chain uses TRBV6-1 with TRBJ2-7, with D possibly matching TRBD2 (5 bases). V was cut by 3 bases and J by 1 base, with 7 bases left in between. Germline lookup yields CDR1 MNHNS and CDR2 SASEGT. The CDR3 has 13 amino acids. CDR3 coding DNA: TGTGCCAGCAGTGATTGGGAGTCCTACGAGCAGTACTTC. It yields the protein CASSDWESYEQYF.